Listed here are 31 T cell receptor beta chains from one sample, sequenced in a study of cytomegalovirus exposure and HLA in healthy donors. In the PCR, 60 Vbeta and 13 Jbeta primers were used. Method: immunoSEQ multiplex PCR; TCRdb's copy keeps in-frame clones and lacks some. This sample has some 160,000 clones, with about four fifths found just once. Sequencing input: PBMCs. Receptors were obtained from a male donor in good health and CMV-seropositive.

The chain employs TRBV25-1 and TRBJ2-7; D not certain. The germline V gene encodes CDR1 MGHDK and CDR2 SYGVNS. The CDR3 covers 12 residues. Trimming removed 6 bases from V and 2 bases from J, with 8 bases in between. The chain's CDR3 is CASSTETYEQYF. CDR3 nucleotides: TGTGCCAGCAGCACAGAAACCTACGAGCAGTACTTC.

This sequence joins TRBV11-2 and TRBJ2-2, with TRBD2 identical over 11 bases. V lost 6 bases, J lost 8 bases, and 11 bases stayed unmatched. Germline CDR1 is SGHAT and CDR2 is FQNNGV. The CDR3 is made up of 16 amino acids. CDR3 sequence (DNA): TGTGCCAGCAGAGCCCTAGCGGGGGGAACGGCAGGGGAGCTGTTTTTT. Encoded protein: CASRALAGGTAGELFF.

The rearrangement links TRBV5-1 to TRBJ2-5; D might be TRBD1 (5 bases). Trimming shortened V by 2 bases and J by 4 bases, and 21 bases separated the two germline ends. The CDR3 is made up of 17 amino acids. Germline V CDR1 and CDR2: SGHRS, YFSETQ. In nucleotides, the CDR3 is TGCGCCAGCAGCTTTCCCCAGGGTACGCGAAGGGGAGAGACCCAGTACTTC. Encoded protein: CASSFPQGTRRGETQYF.

V usage is TRBV19 and J usage is TRBJ1-5; 9 bases align to TRBD1. Trimming removed 5 bases from V and 0 bases from J; junction bases left unmatched: 8. Germline CDR1 is LNHDA and CDR2 is SQIVND (reference sequence). The CDR3 length is 17 residues. CDR3 sequence (DNA): TGTGCCAGTAGTCAACGACAGGGGGGGAATAGCAATCAGCCCCAGCATTTT. It specifies CASSQRQGGNSNQPQHF.

This clone was seen a single time. The rearrangement links TRBV2 to TRBJ2-7, with 7 nucleotides matching TRBD1. Germline CDR1 SNHLY, CDR2 FYNNEI. Unmatched junction bases numbered 2, after V lost 6 bases and J lost 0 bases. This CDR3 is 13 amino acids long. The CDR3 protein is CASSWDSSYEQYF. CDR3 bases: TGTGCCAGCAGCTGGGACAGCTCCTACGAGCAGTACTTC.

The V call is TRBV7-6, the J call TRBJ1-5; possible D gene TRBD1, 6 bases. Germline-derived CDR1 and CDR2 are SGHVS and FNYEAQ. V lost 1 base to trimming and J lost 10 bases, with 14 bases between them. The CDR3 is 14 residues long. CDR3 amino acids: CASSLDWTAHPQHF. The CDR3 nucleotides are TGTGCCAGCAGCTTAGATTGGACAGCACATCCCCAGCATTTT. Using reference TRBV7-6 and TRBJ1-5 for the parts outside the CDR3, the full variable domain is GAGVSQSPRYKVTKRGQDVALRCDPISGHVSLYWYRQALGQGPEFLTYFNYEAQQDKSGLPNDRFSAERPEGSISTLTIQRTEQRDSAMYRCASSLDWTAHPQHFGDGTRLSIL.

CDR3 bases: TGTGCCAGCAGCTCTGGGACTAGCGAGGTGGAGCTGTTTTTT. This sequence encodes CASSSGTSEVELFF. V gene TRBV5-6 combines with J gene TRBJ2-2, with 10 bases identical to TRBD2. Germline V CDR1 and CDR2: SGHDT, YYEEEE. The CDR3 sequence is 14 residues long. V lost 3 bases and J lost 10; bases outside the gene matches: 6.

The CDR3 DNA follows: TGTGCCAGCAGTGAACCCACAGGTAACACTGAAGCTTTCTTT. Translated: CASSEPTGNTEAFF. V usage is TRBV25-1 and J usage is TRBJ1-1, with D possibly matching TRBD1 (5 bases). Trimming left V 2 bases short and J 2 bases short, with 9 bases between. The CDR3 loop spans 14 amino acids. The germline CDR1 and CDR2 sequences are MGHDK and SYGVNS.

CDR3 amino acids: CASSQFTGTSGGNEQFF. The CDR3 coding sequence is TGCGCCAGCAGCCAATTCACCGGGACTAGCGGGGGTAATGAGCAGTTCTTC. This rearrangement joins TRBV4-1 to TRBJ2-1, with TRBD2 matching over 14 bases. CDR3 length: 17 residues. V trimming: 2 bases; J trimming: 7 bases; junction bases outside the gene matches: 7. Per the germline V gene, CDR1 is MGHRA and CDR2 is YSYEKL.

The chain employs TRBV27 and TRBJ1-5; 7 positions agree with TRBD1. The germline V gene encodes CDR1 MNHEY and CDR2 SMNVEV (reference sequence). The junction had 13 bases not matched to a gene; V was cut back by 6 bases and J by 5 bases. This CDR3 spans 16 amino acids. The CDR3 nucleotides are TGTGCCAGCAGCAACCCCTCGACAGGGTTGTATCAGCCCCAGCATTTT. This gives the protein CASSNPSTGLYQPQHF.

Only one count was recorded for this clone. This chain connects TRBV5-6 to TRBJ2-5, with D uncertain. There are 14 residues in the CDR3. CDR1 SGHDT and CDR2 YYEEEE come from the germline V gene. The V end lost 0 bases, the J end lost 2 bases, and 8 bases lay between the germline ends. The CDR3: CASSLGAGQETQYF. In DNA form, the CDR3 reads TGTGCCAGCAGCTTGGGGGCCGGACAAGAGACCCAGTACTTC.

The chain links TRBV2 to TRBJ2-3; 7 bases map to TRBD2. Germline assignment: CDR1 SNHLY and CDR2 FYNNEI. V lost 0 bases to trimming and J lost 2 bases; unmatched junction nucleotides: 14. The CDR3 loop spans 19 amino acids. The CDR3 nucleotides read TGTGCCAGCAGTGAAGCGGGTCTTGTAGGGAGCGGGGACACAGATACGCAGTATTTT. Amino acids: CASSEAGLVGSGDTDTQYF.

CDR3 sequence reads: CASSTARSLYEQYF. The CDR3 DNA sequence: TGTGCCAGCAGCACCGCGCGCTCTTTGTACGAGCAGTACTTC. The chain is built from TRBV5-5 and TRBJ2-5; D is unresolved. The J call could be wrong; TRBJ2-7 is a better fit for the DNA end. Germline V gene sequence: CDR1 SGHKS, CDR2 YYEKEE (reference sequence). The CDR3 sequence is 14 residues long.

The chain employs TRBV7-2 and TRBJ1-5; D not certain. The CDR3 has 13 amino acids. Trimming removed 4 bases at V and 7 bases at J, with 11 bases between. In germline, CDR1 is SGHTA, CDR2 FQGNSA. The CDR3 is CASSSGNLQPQHF. As DNA, the CDR3 is TGTGCCAGCAGCTCGGGGAACCTCCAGCCCCAGCATTTT.

The chain joins TRBV27 to TRBJ1-4; 8 nucleotides match TRBD1. Germline V gene sequence: CDR1 MNHEY, CDR2 SMNVEV (reference sequence). The trim removed 6 bases at V and 0 bases at J, leaving 3 bases unmatched. CDR3 size: 15 residues. The CDR3 spells CASSVDRATNEKLFF. In DNA, the CDR3 is TGTGCCAGCAGCGTGGACAGGGCAACTAATGAAAAACTGTTTTTT.

A single count supports this clone. V is TRBV27 and J is TRBJ1-5; D uncertain. V was clipped by 4 bases and J by 0 bases, with 7 bases between them. This CDR3 has 14 residues. In germline, CDR1 is MNHEY, CDR2 SMNVEV (reference sequence). CDR3 DNA: TGTGCCAGCAGTTGGCAATATAGCAATCAGCCCCAGCATTTT. Its protein product is CASSWQYSNQPQHF.

A note on this clone: A junction boundary mismatches the germline segment, possibly from a read error. J is TRBJ2-4 and V is TRBV19; D unresolved. The CDR3 has 13 amino acids. The germline V gene encodes CDR1 LNHDA and CDR2 SQIVND (reference sequence). CDR3 protein: CASTPHSENSQYF. CDR3 DNA sequence: TGTGCCAGTACCCCACATTCGGAAAACAGTCAGTACTTC.

The rearrangement uses TRBV30 and TRBJ1-1; maybe TRBD1 (5 bases). The CDR3 totals 14 residues. V lost 7 bases and J lost 1, with 16 bases in between. CDR1 and CDR2 (germline): GTSNPN, SVGIG (reference sequence). In nucleotides, the CDR3 is TGTGCCTACGTACCCCCCCAGGGGAACACTGAAGCTTTCTTT. It translates to CAYVPPQGNTEAFF.

The chain joins TRBV7-8 to TRBJ2-2; 8 bases fit TRBD2. Germline V gives CDR1 SGHVS, CDR2 FQNEAQ. The CDR3 length is 18 residues. The V gene end was trimmed by 5 bases and the J gene end by 5 bases; junction bases not matched to a gene: 16. DNA for the CDR3: TGTGCCAGCAGCACCAGGGGCCGGGGGGGTGGTACAACCGGGGAGCTGTTTTTT. Translated: CASSTRGRGGGTTGELFF.

This chain joins TRBV7-2 and TRBJ2-3, with TRBD2 identical over 11 bases. The CDR3 loop spans 14 amino acids. Trimming at V came to 4 bases and at J to 5 bases, leaving 2 bases not matched to a gene. In germline, CDR1 is SGHTA, CDR2 FQGNSA. CDR3 bases: TGTGCCAGCAGCTGGACTAGCGGGTTAGATACGCAGTATTTT. It specifies CASSWTSGLDTQYF.

The chain carries TRBV6-1 and TRBJ1-2; tentatively, D is TRBD1 (6 bases). The germline CDR1 and CDR2 sequences are MNHNS and SASEGT. CDR3 length: 13 amino acids. V lost 5 bases and J lost 3, with 10 bases in between. The CDR3 region is CASSQYRDYGYTF. CDR3 nucleotide sequence: TGTGCCAGCAGTCAATACAGGGACTATGGCTACACCTTC.

The rearrangement joins TRBV5-5 to TRBJ2-2; 10 bases align to TRBD1. Germline loops: CDR1 SGHKS, CDR2 YYEKEE (reference sequence). The CDR3 is 13 amino acids. V was pared by 10 bases and J by 5 bases, with 5 bases of the junction left unmatched. Written as DNA, the CDR3 is TGTGCCGGGGGGACAGGGGTTACCGGGGAGCTGTTTTTT. It yields the protein CAGGTGVTGELFF.

The J gene is TRBJ1-3, the V gene TRBV7-2; D gene unclear. This CDR3 spans 12 amino acids. V was cut by 2 bases and J by 4 bases, with 3 bases left in between. Germline loops: CDR1 SGHTA, CDR2 FQGNSA. The CDR3 nucleotides are TGTGCCAGCAGCTTACCGGGAAACACCATATATTTT. Translated: CASSLPGNTIYF.

The genes are TRBV28 and TRBJ2-3; the D gene is possibly TRBD2 (6 bases). Trimming stripped 4 bases from V and 0 bases from J, with 26 bases between. This CDR3 is 20 amino acids long. Germline V gene data show CDR1 as MDHEN and CDR2 as SYDVKM. The CDR3 region is CASSYRLDKLVALSTDTQYF. The CDR3 DNA sequence: TGTGCCAGCAGTTACCGACTAGACAAACTTGTAGCCCTAAGCACAGATACGCAGTATTTT.

The chain couples TRBV5-1 to TRBJ1-1, with 7 bases fitting TRBD1. The J segment lost 0 bases and the V segment lost 2 bases, leaving 10 bases of the junction unmatched. The CDR3 sequence is 17 residues long. Germline-derived CDR1 and CDR2 are SGHRS and YFSETQ. CDR3 region: CASSFLGMDRLNTEAFF. The DNA for the CDR3 is TGCGCCAGCAGCTTCCTAGGAATGGACAGGTTGAACACTGAAGCTTTCTTT. The whole variable domain, remainder taken from reference TRBV5-1 and TRBJ1-1, is KAGVTQTPRYLIKTRGQQVTLSCSPISGHRSVSWYQQTPGQGLQFLFEYFSETQRNKGNFPGRFSGRQFSNSRSEMNVSTLELGDSALYLCASSFLGMDRLNTEAFFGQGTRLTVV.

V usage is TRBV27 and J usage is TRBJ2-1; 13 nucleotides align to TRBD2. Germline CDR1 reads MNHEY; CDR2 reads SMNVEV (reference sequence). V was pared by 5 bases and J by 9 bases, with 4 bases of the junction left unmatched. The length of the CDR3 is 14 residues. For the CDR3, the DNA is TGTGCCAGCAGTCAGAGACTAGCGGGAGGTGAGCAGTTCTTC. The encoded protein is CASSQRLAGGEQFF.

The rearrangement links TRBV2 to TRBJ2-1; 10 positions agree with TRBD2. V gave up 10 bases and J gave up 4 bases; unmatched junction bases: 10. CDR3 length equals 15 residues. Germline V lookup: CDR1 SNHLY, CDR2 FYNNEI. This chain's CDR3 is CAIPPRTSGYNEQFF. The CDR3 nucleotides read TGTGCCATCCCTCCGAGGACTAGCGGTTACAATGAGCAGTTCTTC. The full variable domain, its missing parts supplied by reference TRBV2 and TRBJ2-1, is EPEVTQTPSHQVTQMGQEVILRCVPISNHLYFYWYRQILGQKVEFLVSFYNNEISEKSEIFDDQFSVERPDGSNFTLKIRSTKLEDSAMYFCAIPPRTSGYNEQFFGPGTRLTVL.

Only one count was recorded for this clone. CDR3 residues: CASSLNFGSGSRNEQFF. As DNA, the CDR3 is TGTGCCAGCAGTTTAAATTTTGGTAGCGGGAGTAGGAATGAGCAGTTCTTC. The chain carries TRBV28 and TRBJ2-1; 9 nucleotides match TRBD2. V was clipped by 2 bases and J by 7 bases; unmatched bases: 12. The CDR3 has 17 residues. Per germline, CDR1 MDHEN and CDR2 SYDVKM.

This rearrangement joins TRBV4-3 to TRBJ1-2; no reliable D call. Between the trimmed V and J ends, which lost 0 bases and 5 bases, there was a span of 13 bases. This CDR3 contains 15 residues. In germline, CDR1 is LGHNA, CDR2 YSLEER. The CDR3 bases are TGCGCCAGCAGCCAAGATCAGGCCAGGAAATATGGCTACACCTTC. It codes for CASSQDQARKYGYTF.

The CDR3 DNA is TGTGCCAGCAGCTCCTCGACAACTAGGGAGACCCAGTACTTC. Its translation is CASSSSTTRETQYF. This sequence joins TRBV7-7 and TRBJ2-5, with D possibly TRBD2 on 5 matching bases. Germline CDR1 SSHAT, CDR2 FNYEAQ (reference sequence). V lost 4 bases to trimming and J lost 5 bases, with 14 bases between them. The CDR3 covers 14 residues.

The chain joins TRBV27 to TRBJ1-5; D may be TRBD1 (5 bases). Trimming removed 3 bases from V and 3 bases from J, with 6 bases in between. Per germline, CDR1 MNHEY and CDR2 SMNVEV (reference sequence). This CDR3 is built from 13 residues. The CDR3 DNA reads TGTGCCAGCAGTTTCAGGGACAATCAGCCCCAGCATTTT. As protein: CASSFRDNQPQHF.